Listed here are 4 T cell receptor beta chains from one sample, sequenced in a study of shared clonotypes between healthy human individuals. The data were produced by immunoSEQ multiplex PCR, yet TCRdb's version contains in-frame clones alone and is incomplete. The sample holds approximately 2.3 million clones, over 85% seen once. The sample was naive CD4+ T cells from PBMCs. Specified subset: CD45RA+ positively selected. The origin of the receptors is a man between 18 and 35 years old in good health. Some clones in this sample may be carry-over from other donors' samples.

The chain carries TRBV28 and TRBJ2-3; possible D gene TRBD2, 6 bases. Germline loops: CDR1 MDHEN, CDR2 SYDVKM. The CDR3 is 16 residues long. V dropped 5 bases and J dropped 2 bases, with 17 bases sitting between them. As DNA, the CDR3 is TGTGCCAGCAGTCCGGGGGTACGAAGGCCCACAGATACGCAGTATTTT. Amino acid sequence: CASSPGVRRPTDTQYF.

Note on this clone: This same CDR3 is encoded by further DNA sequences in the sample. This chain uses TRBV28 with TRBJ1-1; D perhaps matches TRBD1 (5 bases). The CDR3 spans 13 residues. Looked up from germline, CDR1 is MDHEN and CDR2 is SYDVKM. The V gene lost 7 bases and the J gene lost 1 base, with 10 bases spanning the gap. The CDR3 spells CASIVRENTEAFF. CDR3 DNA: TGTGCCAGCATCGTCAGGGAGAACACTGAAGCTTTCTTT.

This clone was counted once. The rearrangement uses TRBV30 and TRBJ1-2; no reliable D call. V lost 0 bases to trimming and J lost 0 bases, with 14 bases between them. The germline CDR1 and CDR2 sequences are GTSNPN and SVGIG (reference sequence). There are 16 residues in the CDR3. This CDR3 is CAWSVNVWSPNYGYTF. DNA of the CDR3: TGTGCCTGGAGTGTTAACGTTTGGAGCCCTAACTATGGCTACACCTTC.

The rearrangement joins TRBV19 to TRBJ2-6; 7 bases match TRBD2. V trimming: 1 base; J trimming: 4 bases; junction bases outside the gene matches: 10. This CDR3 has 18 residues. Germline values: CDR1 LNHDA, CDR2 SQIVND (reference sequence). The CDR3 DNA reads TGTGCCAGTAGTATAGTGGGGCGGCGGGAGTCCGGGGCCAACGTCCTGACTTTC. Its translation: CASSIVGRRESGANVLTF.